These T cell receptor beta chains were read from a single sample in a study of blood T cell repertoires in COVID-19. TCRdb's table, derived via immunoSEQ multiplex PCR, lists solely in-frame clones and lacks some. The sample contains 95,000 to 150,000 clones, roughly 84% of which appear only once. The sequenced sample consisted of peripheral blood. The receptor source for this set is a man aged 55 to 70 with acute or convalescent COVID-19. Each CDR3 is given with its conserved first and last residue. The order of the fields is J gene, V gene, clone size, D gene, CDR3 protein, CDR3 DNA. The D gene is left open where the match is weak. A clone size is listed for some rows: how often the clone was seen (once, few, many), or a class if it is expanded.

j_gene: TRBJ2-5
v_gene: TRBV2
abundance: .
d_gene: TRBD2
CDR3aa: CASSEAGGLAGGKQETQYF
CDR3nt: TGTGCCAGCAGTGAAGCGGGGGGACTAGCGGGAGGCAAACAAGAGACCCAGTACTTC

j_gene: TRBJ1-5
v_gene: TRBV19
abundance: few
d_gene: .
CDR3aa: CASSPDGGQPQHF
CDR3nt: TGTGCCAGTAGTCCCGACGGAGGACAGCCCCAGCATTTT

j_gene: TRBJ2-3
v_gene: TRBV19
abundance: .
d_gene: TRBD2
CDR3aa: CASSVLAGADTQYF
CDR3nt: TGTGCCAGTAGTGTACTAGCGGGAGCCGATACGCAGTATTTT

j_gene: TRBJ2-3
v_gene: TRBV10-3
abundance: few
d_gene: TRBD1
CDR3aa: CAISVGQGISDTQYF
CDR3nt: TGTGCCATCAGTGTCGGACAGGGCATATCGGATACGCAGTATTTT

j_gene: TRBJ1-2
v_gene: TRBV29-1
abundance: .
d_gene: .
CDR3aa: CSVFTGGYTF
CDR3nt: TGCAGCGTATTTACAGGCGGCTACACCTTC

j_gene: TRBJ2-7
v_gene: TRBV6-5
abundance: .
d_gene: TRBD2
CDR3aa: CASSYQGGDYEQYF
CDR3nt: TGTGCCAGCAGTTACCAGGGAGGGGATTACGAGCAGTACTTC

j_gene: TRBJ2-3
v_gene: TRBV14
abundance: .
d_gene: TRBD2
CDR3aa: CASSQEAGTSTDTQYF
CDR3nt: TGTGCCAGCAGCCAAGAAGCGGGGACTAGCACAGATACGCAGTATTTT

j_gene: TRBJ2-7
v_gene: TRBV27
abundance: .
d_gene: .
CDR3aa: CASSLLGGPNYEQYF
CDR3nt: TGTGCCAGCAGTTTATTGGGGGGACCCAACTACGAGCAGTACTTC

j_gene: TRBJ1-4
v_gene: TRBV11-2
abundance: .
d_gene: TRBD1
CDR3aa: CASSSPTGAGTEKLFF
CDR3nt: TGTGCCAGCAGCTCGCCCACAGGGGCTGGAACCGAAAAACTGTTTTTT

j_gene: TRBJ2-1
v_gene: TRBV29-1
abundance: .
d_gene: .
CDR3aa: CSVLGETGGYNEQFF
CDR3nt: TGCAGCGTTCTTGGGGAAACCGGGGGCTACAATGAGCAGTTCTTC

j_gene: TRBJ1-2
v_gene: TRBV28
abundance: .
d_gene: .
CDR3aa: CASSSPDGRRGGYTF
CDR3nt: TGTGCCAGCAGTTCACCCGACGGACGAAGGGGTGGCTACACCTTC

j_gene: TRBJ2-3
v_gene: TRBV12-5
abundance: .
d_gene: TRBD2
CDR3aa: CASGSWTSGVNTQYF
CDR3nt: TGTGCTAGTGGTTCATGGACTAGCGGTGTGAATACGCAGTATTTT

j_gene: TRBJ1-5
v_gene: TRBV7-9
abundance: .
d_gene: TRBD1
CDR3aa: CASSLPDREGTNQPQHF
CDR3nt: TGTGCCAGCAGCCTCCCGGACAGGGAGGGCACTAATCAGCCCCAGCATTTT

j_gene: TRBJ2-1
v_gene: TRBV19
abundance: .
d_gene: .
CDR3aa: CASSAPGLTNNEQFF
CDR3nt: TGTGCCAGTAGTGCGCCGGGTCTGACTAACAATGAGCAGTTCTTC

j_gene: TRBJ2-3
v_gene: TRBV5-1
abundance: .
d_gene: TRBD2
CDR3aa: CASSLLAGGRDTQYF
CDR3nt: TGCGCCAGCAGCTTACTAGCGGGAGGGCGAGATACGCAGTATTTT

j_gene: TRBJ1-5
v_gene: TRBV27
abundance: .
d_gene: TRBD1
CDR3aa: CASAQGYQPQHF
CDR3nt: TGTGCCAGCGCACAGGGGTATCAGCCCCAGCATTTT

j_gene: TRBJ2-3
v_gene: TRBV24-1
abundance: .
d_gene: .
CDR3aa: CATSEVPAGQGYTQYF
CDR3nt: TGTGCCACCAGTGAAGTCCCAGCAGGGCAGGGGTATACGCAGTATTTT

j_gene: TRBJ2-7
v_gene: TRBV15
abundance: once
d_gene: .
CDR3aa: CATSRDGGYEQYF
CDR3nt: TGTGCCACCAGCAGAGATGGAGGCTACGAGCAGTACTTC

j_gene: TRBJ1-5
v_gene: TRBV12-3/TRBV12-4
abundance: once
d_gene: .
CDR3aa: CASRAREWKPQHF
CDR3nt: TGTGCCAGCAGGGCCAGGGAATGGAAGCCCCAGCATTTT

j_gene: TRBJ2-1
v_gene: TRBV28
abundance: .
d_gene: .
CDR3aa: CASSFGGELNEQFF
CDR3nt: TGTGCCAGCAGTTTCGGGGGAGAGTTAAATGAGCAGTTCTTC

j_gene: TRBJ2-5
v_gene: TRBV6-5
abundance: .
d_gene: TRBD2
CDR3aa: CASSYDPSGRETQYF
CDR3nt: TGTGCCAGCAGTTACGATCCTAGCGGGAGGGAGACCCAGTACTTC

j_gene: TRBJ1-3
v_gene: TRBV29-1
abundance: .
d_gene: TRBD1
CDR3aa: CSVVPGGAGNTIYF
CDR3nt: TGCAGCGTTGTCCCAGGGGGCGCCGGAAACACCATATATTTT

j_gene: TRBJ2-5
v_gene: TRBV6-2/TRBV6-3
abundance: .
d_gene: TRBD2
CDR3aa: CASSPRLAPQETQYF
CDR3nt: TGTGCCAGCAGCCCACGACTAGCGCCCCAAGAGACCCAGTACTTC

j_gene: TRBJ2-6
v_gene: TRBV24-1
abundance: .
d_gene: TRBD1
CDR3aa: CATSDPGTGAGANVLTF
CDR3nt: TGTGCCACCAGTGACCCCGGGACAGGGGCCGGGGCCAACGTCCTGACTTTC

j_gene: TRBJ2-3
v_gene: TRBV7-3
abundance: .
d_gene: TRBD2
CDR3aa: CASSPVAGGTDTQYF
CDR3nt: TGTGCCAGCAGCCCCGTAGCGGGGGGCACAGATACGCAGTATTTT

j_gene: TRBJ1-1
v_gene: TRBV10-3
abundance: .
d_gene: .
CDR3aa: CAISDRAGPATEAFF
CDR3nt: TGTGCCATCAGTGACCGGGCAGGGCCTGCGACTGAAGCTTTCTTT

j_gene: TRBJ2-2
v_gene: TRBV9
abundance: once
d_gene: TRBD1
CDR3aa: CASSPPGTGSTGELFF
CDR3nt: TGTGCCAGCAGCCCTCCCGGGACAGGGAGTACCGGGGAGCTGTTTTTT

j_gene: TRBJ2-3
v_gene: TRBV24-1
abundance: .
d_gene: TRBD1
CDR3aa: CATSDPDRGSTDTQYF
CDR3nt: TGTGCCACCAGTGACCCAGACAGGGGGAGCACAGATACGCAGTATTTT

j_gene: TRBJ2-2
v_gene: TRBV19
abundance: .
d_gene: .
CDR3aa: CASSITGRNTGELFF
CDR3nt: TGTGCCAGTAGTATAACGGGAAGGAACACCGGGGAGCTGTTTTTT

j_gene: TRBJ2-2
v_gene: TRBV19
abundance: few
d_gene: .
CDR3aa: CASSVQGDGELFF
CDR3nt: TGTGCCAGTAGTGTACAGGGCGACGGGGAGCTGTTTTTT